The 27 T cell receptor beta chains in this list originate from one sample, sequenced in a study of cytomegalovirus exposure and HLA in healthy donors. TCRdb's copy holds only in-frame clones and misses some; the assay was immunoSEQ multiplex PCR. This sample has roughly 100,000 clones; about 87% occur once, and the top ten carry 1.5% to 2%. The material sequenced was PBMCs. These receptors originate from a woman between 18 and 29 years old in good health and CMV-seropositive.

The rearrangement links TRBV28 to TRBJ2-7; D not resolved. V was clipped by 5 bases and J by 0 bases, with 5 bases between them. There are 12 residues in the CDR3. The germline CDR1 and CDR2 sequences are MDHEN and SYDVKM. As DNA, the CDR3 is TGTGCCAGCAGTGGTAGCTCCTACGAGCAGTACGTC. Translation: CASSGSSYEQYV.

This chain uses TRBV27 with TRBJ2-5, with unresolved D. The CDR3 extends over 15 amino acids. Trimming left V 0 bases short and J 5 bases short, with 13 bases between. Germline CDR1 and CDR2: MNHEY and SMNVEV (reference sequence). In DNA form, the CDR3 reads TGTGCCAGCAGTTTATCGCTAGATCTACTGGAGACCCAGTACTTC. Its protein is CASSLSLDLLETQYF.

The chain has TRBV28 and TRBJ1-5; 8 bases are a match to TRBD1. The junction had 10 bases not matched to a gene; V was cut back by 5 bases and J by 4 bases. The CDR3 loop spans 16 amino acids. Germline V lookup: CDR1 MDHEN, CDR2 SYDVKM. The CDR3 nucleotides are TGTGCCAGCAGTCCCCGGACAGGGAAAGGGAATCAGCCCCAGCATTTT. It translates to CASSPRTGKGNQPQHF.

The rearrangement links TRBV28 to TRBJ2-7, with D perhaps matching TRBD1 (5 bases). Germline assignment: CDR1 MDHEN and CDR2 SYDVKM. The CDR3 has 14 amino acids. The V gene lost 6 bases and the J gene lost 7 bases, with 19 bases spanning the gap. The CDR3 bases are TGTGCCAGCAGGACCCAGCCGGACCAGGGAGAGCAGTACTTC. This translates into CASRTQPDQGEQYF.

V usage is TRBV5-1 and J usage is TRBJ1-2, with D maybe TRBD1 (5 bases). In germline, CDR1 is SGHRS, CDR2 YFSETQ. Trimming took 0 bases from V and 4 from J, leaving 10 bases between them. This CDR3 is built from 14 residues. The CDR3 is CASSLVTGLYGYTF. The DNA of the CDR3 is TGCGCCAGCAGCTTGGTAACAGGCCTCTATGGCTACACCTTC.

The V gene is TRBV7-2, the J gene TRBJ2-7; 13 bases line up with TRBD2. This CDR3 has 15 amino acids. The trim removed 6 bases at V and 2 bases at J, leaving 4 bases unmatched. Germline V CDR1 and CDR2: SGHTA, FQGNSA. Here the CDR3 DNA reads TGTGCCAGCAGGCGGACTAGCGGGGGCGCCTACGAGCAGTACTTC. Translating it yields CASRRTSGGAYEQYF.

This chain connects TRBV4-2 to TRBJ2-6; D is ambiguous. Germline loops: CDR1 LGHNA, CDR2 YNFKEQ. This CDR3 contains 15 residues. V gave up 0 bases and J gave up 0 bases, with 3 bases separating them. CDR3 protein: CASSQDNSGANVLTF. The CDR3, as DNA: TGTGCCAGCAGCCAAGACAACTCTGGGGCCAACGTCCTGACTTTC.

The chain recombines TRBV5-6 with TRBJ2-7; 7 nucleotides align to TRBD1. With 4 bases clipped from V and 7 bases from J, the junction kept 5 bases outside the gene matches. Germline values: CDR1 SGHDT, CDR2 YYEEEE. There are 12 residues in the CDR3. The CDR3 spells CASSLGQAEQYF. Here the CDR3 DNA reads TGTGCCAGCAGCCTTGGACAGGCTGAGCAGTACTTC.

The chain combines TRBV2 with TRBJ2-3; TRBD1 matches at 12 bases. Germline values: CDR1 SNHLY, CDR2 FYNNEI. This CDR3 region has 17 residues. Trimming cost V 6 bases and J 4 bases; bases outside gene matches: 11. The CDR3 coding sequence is TGTGCCAGCAGGGATGCGCTCGGGACAGGGGGCCCAGATACGCAGTATTTT. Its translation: CASRDALGTGGPDTQYF.

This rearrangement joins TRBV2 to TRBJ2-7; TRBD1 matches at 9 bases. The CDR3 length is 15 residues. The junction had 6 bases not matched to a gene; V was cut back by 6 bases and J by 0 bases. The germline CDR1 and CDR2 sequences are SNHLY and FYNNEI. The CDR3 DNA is TGTGCCAGCAGGGGGGACAGGGATAGCTCCTACGAGCAGTACTTC. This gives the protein CASRGDRDSSYEQYF.

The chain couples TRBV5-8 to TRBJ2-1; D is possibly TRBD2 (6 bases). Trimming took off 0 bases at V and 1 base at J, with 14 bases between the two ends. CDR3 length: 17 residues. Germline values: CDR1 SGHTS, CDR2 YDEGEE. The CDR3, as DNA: TGTGCCAGCAGCTTGGCGGTTCTCGCGGGGTCCTACAATGAGCAGTTCTTC. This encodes CASSLAVLAGSYNEQFF.

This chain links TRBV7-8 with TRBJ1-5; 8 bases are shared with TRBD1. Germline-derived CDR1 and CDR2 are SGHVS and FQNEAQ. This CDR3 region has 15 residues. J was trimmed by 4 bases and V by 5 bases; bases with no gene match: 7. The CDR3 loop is CASSTRDRGNQPQHF. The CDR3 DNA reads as TGTGCCAGCAGCACCCGAGACAGGGGAAATCAGCCCCAGCATTTT.

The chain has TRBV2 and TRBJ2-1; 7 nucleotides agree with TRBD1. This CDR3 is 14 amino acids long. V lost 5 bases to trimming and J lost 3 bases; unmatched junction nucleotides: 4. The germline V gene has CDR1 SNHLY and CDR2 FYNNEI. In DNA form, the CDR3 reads TGTGCCAGCAGTCCTACAGGGGACTACAATGAGCAGTTCTTC. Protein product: CASSPTGDYNEQFF.

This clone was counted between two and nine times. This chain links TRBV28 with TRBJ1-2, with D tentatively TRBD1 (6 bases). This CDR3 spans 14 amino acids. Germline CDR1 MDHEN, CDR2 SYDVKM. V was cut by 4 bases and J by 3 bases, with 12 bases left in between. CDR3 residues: CASSSQGHHYGYTF. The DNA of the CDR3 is TGTGCCAGCAGTTCCCAGGGGCACCACTATGGCTACACCTTC.

The CDR3 protein is CASSLGTGTDTQYF. As DNA, the CDR3 is TGTGCCAGCAGCTTAGGTACGGGAACAGATACGCAGTATTTT. The V and J genes are TRBV7-6 and TRBJ2-3; D possibly corresponds to TRBD2 (5 bases). The CDR3 extends over 14 amino acids. V was shortened by 1 base and J by 3 bases, with 8 bases between the two germline ends. The germline V gene encodes CDR1 SGHVS and CDR2 FNYEAQ. Complete variable domain (other parts from reference TRBV7-6 and TRBJ2-3): GAGVSQSPRYKVTKRGQDVALRCDPISGHVSLYWYRQALGQGPEFLTYFNYEAQQDKSGLPNDRFSAERPEGSISTLTIQRTEQRDSAMYRCASSLGTGTDTQYFGPGTRLTVL.

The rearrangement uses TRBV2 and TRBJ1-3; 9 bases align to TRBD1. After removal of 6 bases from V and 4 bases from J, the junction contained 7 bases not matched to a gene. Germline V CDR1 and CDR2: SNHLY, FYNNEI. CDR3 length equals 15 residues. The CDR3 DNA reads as TGTGCCAGCAGGCCAGACAGGGGGAGCGGAAACACCATATATTTT. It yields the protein CASRPDRGSGNTIYF.

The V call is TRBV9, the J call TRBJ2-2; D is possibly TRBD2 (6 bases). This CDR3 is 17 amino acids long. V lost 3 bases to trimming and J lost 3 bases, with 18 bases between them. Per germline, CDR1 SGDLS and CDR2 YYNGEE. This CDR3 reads CASSEAPGEVDTGELFF. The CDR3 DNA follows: TGTGCCAGCAGCGAGGCCCCGGGGGAGGTGGACACCGGGGAGCTGTTTTTT.

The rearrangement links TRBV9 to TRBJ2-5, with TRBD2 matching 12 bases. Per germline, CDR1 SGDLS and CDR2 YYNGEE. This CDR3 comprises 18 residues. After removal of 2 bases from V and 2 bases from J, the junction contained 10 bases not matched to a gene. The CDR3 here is CASSVGPSGGVGQETQYF. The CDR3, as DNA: TGTGCCAGCAGCGTTGGGCCTAGCGGGGGGGTAGGGCAAGAGACCCAGTACTTC.

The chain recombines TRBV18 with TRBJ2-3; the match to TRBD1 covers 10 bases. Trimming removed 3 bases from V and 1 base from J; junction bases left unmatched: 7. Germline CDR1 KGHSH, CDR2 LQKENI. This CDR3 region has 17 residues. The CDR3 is CASSPGQGTLRTDTQYF. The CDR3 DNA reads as TGTGCCAGCTCACCGGGACAGGGGACCCTCCGCACAGATACGCAGTATTTT.

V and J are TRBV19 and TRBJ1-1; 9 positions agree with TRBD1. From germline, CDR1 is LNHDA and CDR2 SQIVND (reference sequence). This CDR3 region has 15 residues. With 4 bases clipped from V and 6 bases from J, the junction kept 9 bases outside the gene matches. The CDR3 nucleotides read TGTGCCAGTAGTACAATACAGGGGGCCGGCGCTGAAGCTTTCTTT. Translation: CASSTIQGAGAEAFF.

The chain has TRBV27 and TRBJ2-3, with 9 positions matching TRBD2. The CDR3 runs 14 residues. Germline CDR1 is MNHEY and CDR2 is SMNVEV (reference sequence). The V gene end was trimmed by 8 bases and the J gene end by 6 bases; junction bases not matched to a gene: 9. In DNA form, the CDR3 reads TGTGCCAGCTCTGGACTAGCGCGGCGGGATACGCAGTATTTT. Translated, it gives CASSGLARRDTQYF.

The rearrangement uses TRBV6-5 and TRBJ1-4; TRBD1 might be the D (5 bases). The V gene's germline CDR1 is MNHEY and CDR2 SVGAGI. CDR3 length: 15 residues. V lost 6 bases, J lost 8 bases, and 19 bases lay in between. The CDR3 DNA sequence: TGTGCCAGCAGCCGTTACCCACGGAGGGGCGAAAAACTGTTTTTT. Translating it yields CASSRYPRRGEKLFF.

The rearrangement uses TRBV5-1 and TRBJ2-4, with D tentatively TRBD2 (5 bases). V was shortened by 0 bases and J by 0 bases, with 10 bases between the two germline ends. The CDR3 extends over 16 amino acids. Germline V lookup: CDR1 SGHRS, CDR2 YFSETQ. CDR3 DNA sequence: TGCGCCAGCAGCTTGGGCGGACTGCAAGCCAAAAACATTCAGTACTTC. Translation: CASSLGGLQAKNIQYF.

In DNA, the CDR3 is TGCGCCAGCAGCCGAGACAGTAATTCACCCCTCCACTTT. As protein: CASSRDSNSPLHF. V gene TRBV5-1 combines with J gene TRBJ1-6; the D gene is possibly TRBD1 (5 bases). This CDR3 has 13 residues. Germline values: CDR1 SGHRS, CDR2 YFSETQ. V lost 4 bases and J lost 6, with 8 bases in between.

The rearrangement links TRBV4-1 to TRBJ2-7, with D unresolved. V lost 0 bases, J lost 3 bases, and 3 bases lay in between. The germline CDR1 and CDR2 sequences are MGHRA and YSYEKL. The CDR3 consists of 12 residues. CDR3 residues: CASSQDSYEQYF. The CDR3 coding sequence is TGCGCCAGCAGCCAAGATAGCTACGAGCAGTACTTC.

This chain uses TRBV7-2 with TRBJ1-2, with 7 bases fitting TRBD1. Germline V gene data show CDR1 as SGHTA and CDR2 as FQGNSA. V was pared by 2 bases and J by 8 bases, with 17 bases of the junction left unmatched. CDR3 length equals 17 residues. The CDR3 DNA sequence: TGTGCCAGCAGCTTACCATACCCCTTAAGACAGGGTCGGGGCTACACCTTC. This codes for CASSLPYPLRQGRGYTF.

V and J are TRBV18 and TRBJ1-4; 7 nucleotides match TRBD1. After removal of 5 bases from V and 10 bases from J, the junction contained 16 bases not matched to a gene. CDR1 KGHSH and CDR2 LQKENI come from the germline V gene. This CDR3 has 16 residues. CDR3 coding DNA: TGTGCCAGCTCAGTAACGGACAGGACAGGTTCCGGAAAACTGTTTTTT. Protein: CASSVTDRTGSGKLFF. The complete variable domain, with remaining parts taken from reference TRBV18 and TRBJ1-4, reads NAGVMQNPRHLVRRRGQEARLRCSPMKGHSHVYWYRQLPEEGLKFMVYLQKENIIDESGMPKERFSAEFPKEGPSILRIQQVVRGDSAAYFCASSVTDRTGSGKLFFGSGTQLSVL.